The 22 T cell receptor beta chains below were found in one sample sequenced in a study of response to subunit inactivated influenza vaccine. TCRdb analysed the RT-PCR reads with MiXCR anew, one entry per CDR3 protein. The repertoire consists of about half a million distinct CDR3 sequences, with approximately 11% occurring once and the leading ten covering roughly 12%. The starting material was PBMCs from blood, obtained roughly 45 days after vaccination. Every receptor here comes from a man between 50 and 59 years old who received an inactivated influenza vaccine.

V usage is TRBV5-1 and J usage is TRBJ2-2, with D tentatively TRBD1 (5 bases). Looked up from germline, CDR1 is SGHRS and CDR2 is YFSETQ. V was pared by 0 bases and J by 1 base, with 13 bases between. CDR3 size: 17 residues. CDR3 region: CASSLGGSLGNTGELFF. The CDR3 nucleotides are TGCGCCAGCAGCTTGGGGGGCTCACTCGGGAACACCGGGGAGCTGTTTTTT.

This clonotype was observed at least ten times. V usage is TRBV20-1 and J usage is TRBJ2-7; TRBD1 is a possible D gene (6 bases). CDR3 size: 15 residues. In germline, CDR1 is DFQATT, CDR2 SNEGSKA (reference sequence). Deletions cut 5 bases from V and 2 bases from J, with 19 bases between. The CDR3, as DNA: TGCAGTGCTCCCCCTCACGACAGGACTCCCTACGAGCAGTACTTC. The encoded protein is CSAPPHDRTPYEQYF.

V is TRBV2 and J is TRBJ2-3, with 8 nucleotides matching TRBD2. The germline CDR1 and CDR2 sequences are SNHLY and FYNNEI. There are 14 residues in the CDR3. V dropped 5 bases and J dropped 4; count of bases not matched to a gene: 5. The CDR3 protein is CASSSGRGPDTQYF. CDR3 DNA sequence: TGTGCCAGCAGTAGCGGGAGAGGGCCAGATACGCAGTATTTT. The whole variable domain, filled in from reference TRBV2 and TRBJ2-3, reads EPEVTQTPSHQVTQMGQEVILRCVPISNHLYFYWYRQILGQKVEFLVSFYNNEISEKSEIFDDQFSVERPDGSNFTLKIRSTKLEDSAMYFCASSSGRGPDTQYFGPGTRLTVL.

J is TRBJ2-5 and V is TRBV7-2; D perhaps matches TRBD2 (5 bases). Looked up from germline, CDR1 is SGHTA and CDR2 is FQGNSA. V was trimmed by 4 bases and J by 7 bases, leaving 13 bases between them. This CDR3 region has 13 residues. The CDR3 sequence is CASSSPLEGTQYF. The CDR3 bases are TGTGCCAGCAGCTCCCCCCTTGAGGGGACCCAGTACTTC.

The chain carries TRBV7-2 and TRBJ2-3; the match to TRBD2 covers 10 bases. Germline trimming cut 3 bases from V and 4 bases from J; bases unmatched to any gene: 4. Germline loops: CDR1 SGHTA, CDR2 FQGNSA. CDR3 length: 15 amino acids. CDR3 bases: TGTGCCAGCAGCTTTAGCGGGGGGACGGCAGATACGCAGTATTTT. Amino acids: CASSFSGGTADTQYF.

The chain links TRBV5-5 to TRBJ1-4; 9 bases match TRBD1. The germline V gene encodes CDR1 SGHKS and CDR2 YYEKEE (reference sequence). The CDR3 length is 15 residues. Trimming removed 0 bases from V and 12 bases from J; junction bases left unmatched: 9. The CDR3 loop is CASSLGPVGTGQLFF. The CDR3 bases are TGTGCCAGCAGCTTGGGTCCGGTCGGGACAGGGCAACTGTTTTTT. The variable domain in full, completed from reference TRBV5-5 and TRBJ1-4, reads DAGVTQSPTHLIKTRGQQVTLRCSPISGHKSVSWYQQVLGQGPQFIFQYYEKEERGRGNFPDRFSARQFPNYSSELNVNALLLGDSALYLCASSLGPVGTGQLFFGSGTQLSVL.

The J gene is TRBJ2-4, the V gene TRBV5-1; D perhaps matches TRBD1 (8 bases). The V end was cut by 3 bases, the J end by 7 bases, with 17 bases between. This CDR3 has 15 amino acids. Germline V lookup: CDR1 SGHRS, CDR2 YFSETQ. The CDR3 region is CASSSGQGGSNIQYF. The CDR3 DNA sequence: TGCGCCAGCAGCTCCGGACAGGGCGGGAGTAACATTCAGTACTTC.

This clonotype was picked up many times. The V call is TRBV5-6, the J call TRBJ2-5, with D possibly TRBD2 on 5 matching bases. The V gene lost 7 bases and the J gene lost 4 bases, with 20 bases spanning the gap. This CDR3 spans 15 amino acids. The germline CDR1 and CDR2 sequences are SGHDT and YYEEEE. The DNA for the CDR3 is TGTGCCAGCCGCCAAGCGGTTACTATTGGAGAGACCCAGTACTTC. It translates to CASRQAVTIGETQYF. The full variable domain, rest sourced from reference TRBV5-6 and TRBJ2-5, is DAGVTQSPTHLIKTRGQQVTLRCSPKSGHDTVSWYQQALGQGPQFIFQYYEEEERQRGNFPDRFSGHQFPNYSSELNVNALLLGDSALYLCASRQAVTIGETQYFGPGTRLLVL.

This clonotype turned up a few times. Written as DNA, the CDR3 is TGTGCCAGCAACGGGGTGAACACTGAAGCTTTCTTT. It is translated as CASNGVNTEAFF. V and J are TRBV13 and TRBJ1-1, with D unclear. The CDR3 runs 12 residues. Germline lookup yields CDR1 PRHDT and CDR2 FYEKMQ (reference sequence). The V gene lost 7 bases and the J gene lost 0 bases, with 6 bases spanning the gap.

This clonotype was recorded many times. V is TRBV7-8 and J is TRBJ2-7; 7 nucleotides align to TRBD2. This CDR3 has 14 amino acids. J was trimmed by 7 bases and V by 6 bases; bases with no gene match: 12. CDR1 is SGHVS, CDR2 FQNEAQ, per germline. CDR3 protein: CASRRRGENGEQYF. CDR3 sequence (DNA): TGTGCCAGCAGAAGACGGGGGGAGAATGGGGAGCAGTACTTC.

This clonotype showed up just a few times. V gene TRBV28 combines with J gene TRBJ2-2; D is tentatively TRBD1 or TRBD2 (6 bases each). This CDR3 is 15 amino acids long. The germline V and J ends were trimmed by 4 bases and 10 bases, with 19 bases remaining between them. CDR1 and CDR2 from the germline V gene are MDHEN and SYDVKM. CDR3 loop: CASSSPRGALVELFF. The CDR3 nucleotides read TGTGCCAGCAGTTCCCCAAGGGGGGCCTTGGTGGAGCTGTTTTTT.

This chain connects TRBV7-8 to TRBJ2-1, with unresolved D. CDR3 length: 14 amino acids. The V end lost 5 bases, the J end lost 4 bases, and 12 bases lay between the germline ends. Germline-derived CDR1 and CDR2 are SGHVS and FQNEAQ. The chain's CDR3 is CASSPSGKYNEQFF. CDR3 in DNA: TGTGCCAGCAGCCCTTCTGGGAAGTACAATGAGCAGTTCTTC.

V is TRBV5-1 and J is TRBJ2-7; TRBD1 aligns across 8 bases. Germline V gene sequence: CDR1 SGHRS, CDR2 YFSETQ. V gave up 0 bases and J gave up 6 bases; unmatched junction bases: 8. This CDR3 region has 15 residues. This CDR3 reads CASSLGGTGGGEQYF. CDR3 coding DNA: TGCGCCAGCAGCTTGGGGGGGACAGGAGGCGGCGAGCAGTACTTC.

This clonotype was counted only a few times. The chain employs TRBV4-2 and TRBJ2-4, with D unresolved. Trimming took 2 bases from V and 0 from J, leaving 8 bases between them. The germline V gene encodes CDR1 LGHNA and CDR2 YNFKEQ. The CDR3 has 15 residues. The CDR3 protein is CASSQRALAKNIQYF. CDR3 nucleotides: TGTGCCAGCAGCCAAAGGGCCTTAGCCAAAAACATTCAGTACTTC.

The sample holds many counts of this clonotype. The chain is built from TRBV10-3 and TRBJ2-1; 7 nucleotides agree with TRBD1. CDR1 is ENHRY and CDR2 is SYGVKD in the germline V gene. This CDR3 region has 13 residues. J lost 7 bases, V lost 6 bases, and 6 bases had no gene match. The CDR3 protein is CAIRQGPWNEQFF. Here the CDR3 DNA reads TGTGCCATCAGACAGGGGCCCTGGAATGAGCAGTTCTTC.

This clonotype was detected a few times. This chain links TRBV28 with TRBJ2-5; TRBD1 matches at 7 bases. The CDR3 totals 16 residues. The germline V gene has CDR1 MDHEN and CDR2 SYDVKM. The trim removed 7 bases at V and 2 bases at J, leaving 13 bases unmatched. CDR3 amino acids: CASKGARTLMQETQYF. CDR3 sequence (DNA): TGTGCCAGCAAGGGGGCCAGGACCCTAATGCAAGAGACCCAGTACTTC.

This clonotype occurred a few times. The chain couples TRBV6-5 to TRBJ2-1, with 7 positions matching TRBD1. CDR1 is MNHEY and CDR2 is SVGAGI in the germline V gene. There are 15 residues in the CDR3. J gave up 3 bases and V 0 bases, and 2 bases lay outside the gene matches. Written as DNA, the CDR3 is TGTGCCAGCAGTTACTCGGGACAGAACTACAATGAGCAGTTCTTC. Its protein is CASSYSGQNYNEQFF.

The chain is built from TRBV7-9 and TRBJ2-7; D remains ambiguous. Germline V gene lookup returns CDR1 SEHNR and CDR2 FQNEAQ (reference sequence). The CDR3 consists of 14 residues. Trimming stripped 5 bases from V and 7 bases from J, with 18 bases between. The CDR3 is CASSEGTYSPEQYF. The CDR3 DNA sequence: TGTGCCAGCAGCGAAGGAACCTATTCCCCGGAGCAGTACTTC.

The chain employs TRBV24-1 and TRBJ2-5; possibly TRBD2 for D (5 bases). V was pared by 10 bases and J by 5 bases, with 10 bases between. Germline lookup yields CDR1 KGHDR and CDR2 SFDVKD. The CDR3 sequence is 11 residues long. CDR3 DNA: TGTGCCACGGCCAGCGGCGAGACCCAGTACTTC. It is translated as CATASGETQYF.

Only one count was recorded for this clonotype. One end of the junction does not line up with germline, which may come from a read error. This rearrangement joins TRBV5-1 to TRBJ2-4; 8 bases agree with TRBD2. Germline V gene data show CDR1 as SGHRS and CDR2 as YFSETQ. The CDR3 is 15 residues long. CDR3 coding DNA: TGCGCCAGCATCTTGTACGGGGGGGCGGAGAATATTCAGTACTTC. As protein: CASILYGGAENIQYF. The whole variable domain, remainder taken from reference TRBV5-1 and TRBJ2-4, is KAGVTQTPRYLIKTRGQQVTLSCSPISGHRSVSWYQQTPGQGLQFLFEYFSETQRNKGNFPGRFSGRQFSNSRSEMNVSTLELGDSALYLCASILYGGAENIQYFGAGTRLSVL.

The chain joins TRBV5-1 to TRBJ2-1; TRBD2 matches at 7 bases. This CDR3 has 16 residues. Trimming took 0 bases from V and 7 from J; bases not matched to a gene: 10. The germline V gene encodes CDR1 SGHRS and CDR2 YFSETQ. CDR3 DNA: TGCGCCAGCAGCTTGGAGGTGGGGGGGATCGGTAATGAGCAGTTCTTC. This sequence encodes CASSLEVGGIGNEQFF. The full variable domain, with the rest looked up from reference TRBV5-1 and TRBJ2-1, is KAGVTQTPRYLIKTRGQQVTLSCSPISGHRSVSWYQQTPGQGLQFLFEYFSETQRNKGNFPGRFSGRQFSNSRSEMNVSTLELGDSALYLCASSLEVGGIGNEQFFGPGTRLTVL.

The chain links TRBV5-1 to TRBJ1-6, with D perhaps matching TRBD1 (5 bases). Between the trimmed V and J ends, which lost 0 bases and 9 bases, there was a span of 19 bases. Germline values: CDR1 SGHRS, CDR2 YFSETQ. This CDR3 contains 17 residues. The CDR3 here is CASSLGGVGAVSSPLHF. CDR3 bases: TGCGCCAGCAGCTTGGGGGGGGTTGGGGCCGTGTCTTCACCCCTCCACTTT.